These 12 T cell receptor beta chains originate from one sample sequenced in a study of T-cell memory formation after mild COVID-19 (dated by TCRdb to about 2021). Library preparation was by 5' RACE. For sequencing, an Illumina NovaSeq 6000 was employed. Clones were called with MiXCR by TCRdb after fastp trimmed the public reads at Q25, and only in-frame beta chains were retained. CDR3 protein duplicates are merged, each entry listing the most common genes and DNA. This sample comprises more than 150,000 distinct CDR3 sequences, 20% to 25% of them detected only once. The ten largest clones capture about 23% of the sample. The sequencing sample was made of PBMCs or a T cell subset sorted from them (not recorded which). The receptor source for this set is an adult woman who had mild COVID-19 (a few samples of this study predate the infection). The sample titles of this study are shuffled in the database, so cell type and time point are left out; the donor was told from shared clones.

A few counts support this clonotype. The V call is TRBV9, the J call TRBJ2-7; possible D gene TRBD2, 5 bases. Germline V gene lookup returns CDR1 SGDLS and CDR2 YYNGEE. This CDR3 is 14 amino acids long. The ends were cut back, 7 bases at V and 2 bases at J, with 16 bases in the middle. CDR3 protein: CASSEGTMAYEQYF. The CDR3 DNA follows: TGTGCCAGCTCTGAGGGAACAATGGCCTACGAGCAGTACTTC.

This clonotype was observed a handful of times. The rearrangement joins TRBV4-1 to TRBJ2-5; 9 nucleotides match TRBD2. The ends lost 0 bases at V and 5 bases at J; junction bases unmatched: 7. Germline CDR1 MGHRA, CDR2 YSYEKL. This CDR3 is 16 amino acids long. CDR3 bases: TGCGCCAGCAGCCAAGAAATGGGGACTAGCTTGGAGACCCAGTACTTC. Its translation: CASSQEMGTSLETQYF.

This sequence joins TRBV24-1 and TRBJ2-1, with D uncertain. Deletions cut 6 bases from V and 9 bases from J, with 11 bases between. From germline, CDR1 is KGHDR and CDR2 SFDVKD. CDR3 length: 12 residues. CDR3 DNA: TGTGCCACCAGTTTCGCCCTTGGTGAGCAGTTCTTC. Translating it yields CATSFALGEQFF.

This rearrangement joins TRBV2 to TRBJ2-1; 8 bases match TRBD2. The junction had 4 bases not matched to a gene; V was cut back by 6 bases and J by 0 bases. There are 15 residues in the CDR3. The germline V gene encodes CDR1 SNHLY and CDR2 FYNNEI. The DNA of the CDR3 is TGTGCCAGCAGGCCAGCGGGGGTCTCCTACAATGAGCAGTTCTTC. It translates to CASRPAGVSYNEQFF.

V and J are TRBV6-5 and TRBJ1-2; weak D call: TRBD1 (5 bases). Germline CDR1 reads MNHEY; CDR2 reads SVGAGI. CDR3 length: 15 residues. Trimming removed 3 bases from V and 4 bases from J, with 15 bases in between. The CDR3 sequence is CASSYLPAGTYGYTF. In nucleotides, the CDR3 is TGTGCCAGCAGTTATCTCCCCGCAGGGACCTATGGCTACACCTTC.

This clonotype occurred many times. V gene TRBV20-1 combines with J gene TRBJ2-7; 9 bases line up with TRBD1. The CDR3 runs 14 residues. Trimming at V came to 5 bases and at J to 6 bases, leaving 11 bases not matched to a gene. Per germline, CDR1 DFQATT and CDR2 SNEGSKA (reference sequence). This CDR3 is CSARGGTGRSEQYF. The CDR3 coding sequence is TGCAGTGCTCGGGGCGGGACAGGGAGGTCCGAGCAGTACTTC.

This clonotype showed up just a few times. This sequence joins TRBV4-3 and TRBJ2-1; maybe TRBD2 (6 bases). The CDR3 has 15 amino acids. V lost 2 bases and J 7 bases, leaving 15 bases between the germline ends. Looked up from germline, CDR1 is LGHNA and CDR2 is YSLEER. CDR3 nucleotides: TGCGCCAGCAGCCAAAACATCGCAGGGAGGAATGAGCAGTTCTTC. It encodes CASSQNIAGRNEQFF.

The CDR3 sequence is CASSHYGTKETQYF. The CDR3 DNA sequence: TGTGCCAGCAGTCATTACGGGACTAAAGAGACCCAGTACTTC. V and J are TRBV6-2 or TRBV6-3 and TRBJ2-5; 7 bases are a match to TRBD2. The CDR3 length is 14 residues. CDR1 and CDR2 from the germline V gene are MNHEY and SVGEGT. Germline trimming cut 5 bases from V and 3 bases from J; bases unmatched to any gene: 6.

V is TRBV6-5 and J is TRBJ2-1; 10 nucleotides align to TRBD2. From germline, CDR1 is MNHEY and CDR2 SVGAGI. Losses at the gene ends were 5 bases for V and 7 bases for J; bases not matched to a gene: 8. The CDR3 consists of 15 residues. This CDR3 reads CASSRLAGDGNEQFF. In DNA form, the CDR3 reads TGTGCCAGCAGTCGTCTAGCGGGAGACGGGAATGAGCAGTTCTTC.

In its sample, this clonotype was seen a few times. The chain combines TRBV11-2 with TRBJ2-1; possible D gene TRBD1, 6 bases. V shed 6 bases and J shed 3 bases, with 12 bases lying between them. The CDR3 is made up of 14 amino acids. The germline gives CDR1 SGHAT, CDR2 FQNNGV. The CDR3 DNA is TGTGCCAGCAGAATAACAGGGAACTACAATGAGCAGTTCTTC. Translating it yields CASRITGNYNEQFF.

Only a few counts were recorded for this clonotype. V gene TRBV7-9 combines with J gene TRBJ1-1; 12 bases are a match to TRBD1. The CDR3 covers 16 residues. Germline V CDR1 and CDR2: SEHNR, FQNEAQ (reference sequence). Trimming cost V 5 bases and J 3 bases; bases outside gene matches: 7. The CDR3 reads CASSPWDRGLDTEAFF. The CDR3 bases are TGTGCCAGCAGCCCTTGGGACAGGGGGCTGGACACTGAAGCTTTCTTT.

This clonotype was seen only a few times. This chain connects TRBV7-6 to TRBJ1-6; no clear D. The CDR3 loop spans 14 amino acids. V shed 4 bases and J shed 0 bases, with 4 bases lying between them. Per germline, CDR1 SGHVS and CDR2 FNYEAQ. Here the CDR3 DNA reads TGTGCCAGCAGCTCCGGCTCCTATAATTCACCCCTCCACTTT. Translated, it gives CASSSGSYNSPLHF. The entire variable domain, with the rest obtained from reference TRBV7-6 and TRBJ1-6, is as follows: GAGVSQSPRYKVTKRGQDVALRCDPISGHVSLYWYRQALGQGPEFLTYFNYEAQQDKSGLPNDRFSAERPEGSISTLTIQRTEQRDSAMYRCASSSGSYNSPLHFGNGTRLTVT.